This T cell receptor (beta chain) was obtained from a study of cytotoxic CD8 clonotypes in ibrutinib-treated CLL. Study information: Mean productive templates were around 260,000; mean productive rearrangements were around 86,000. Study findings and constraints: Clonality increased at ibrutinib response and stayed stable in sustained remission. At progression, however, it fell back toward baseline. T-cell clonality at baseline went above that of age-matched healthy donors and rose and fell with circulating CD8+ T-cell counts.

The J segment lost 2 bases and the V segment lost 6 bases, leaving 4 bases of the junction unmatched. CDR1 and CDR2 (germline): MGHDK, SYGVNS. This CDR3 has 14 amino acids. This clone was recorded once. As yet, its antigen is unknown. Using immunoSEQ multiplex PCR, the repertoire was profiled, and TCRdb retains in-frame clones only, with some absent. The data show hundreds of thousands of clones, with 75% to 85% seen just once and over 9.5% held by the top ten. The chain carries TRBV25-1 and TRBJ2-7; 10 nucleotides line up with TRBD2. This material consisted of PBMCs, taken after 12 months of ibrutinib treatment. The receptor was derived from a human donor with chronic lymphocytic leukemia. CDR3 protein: CASSPGLATYEQYF. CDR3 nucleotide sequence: TGTGCCAGCAGCCCGGGACTAGCGACCTACGAGCAGTACTTC.